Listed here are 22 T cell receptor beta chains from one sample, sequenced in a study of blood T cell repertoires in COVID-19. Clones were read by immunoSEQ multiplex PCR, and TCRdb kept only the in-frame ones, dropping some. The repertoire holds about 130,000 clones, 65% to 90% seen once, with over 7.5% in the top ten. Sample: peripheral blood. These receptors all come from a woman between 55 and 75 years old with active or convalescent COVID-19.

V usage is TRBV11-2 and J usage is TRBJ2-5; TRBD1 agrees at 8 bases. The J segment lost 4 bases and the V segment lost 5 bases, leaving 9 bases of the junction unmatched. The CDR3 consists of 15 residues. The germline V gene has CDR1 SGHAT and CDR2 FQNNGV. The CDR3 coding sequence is TGTGCCAGCAGCCCGTGGACAGGGAGAGGAGAGACCCAGTACTTC. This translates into CASSPWTGRGETQYF.

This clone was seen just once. The CDR3 sequence: CASSGPGLGVETQYF. Here the CDR3 DNA reads TGCGCCAGCAGCGGGCCGGGACTAGGGGTCGAGACCCAGTACTTC. The J gene is TRBJ2-5, the V gene TRBV5-1, with 8 bases aligning to TRBD2. The CDR3 runs 15 residues. Germline V gives CDR1 SGHRS, CDR2 YFSETQ. The V and J ends lost 4 bases and 5 bases, in that order; junction bases with no gene match: 10.

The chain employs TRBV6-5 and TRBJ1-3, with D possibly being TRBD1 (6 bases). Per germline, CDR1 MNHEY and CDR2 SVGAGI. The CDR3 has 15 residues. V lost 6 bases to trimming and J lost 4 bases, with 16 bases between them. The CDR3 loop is CASSSGRGTGNTIYF. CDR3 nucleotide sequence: TGTGCCAGCAGCAGCGGCAGGGGTACGGGAAACACCATATATTTT.

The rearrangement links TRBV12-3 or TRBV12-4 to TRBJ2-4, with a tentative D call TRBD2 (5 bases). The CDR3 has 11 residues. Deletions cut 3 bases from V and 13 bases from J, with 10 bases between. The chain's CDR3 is CASSFGVFQYF. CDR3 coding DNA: TGTGCCAGCAGTTTCGGGGTTTTCCAGTACTTC.

The CDR3 protein is CASSFGAREEKLFF. The CDR3 DNA sequence: TGTGCCAGCAGCTTTGGGGCGCGGGAAGAAAAACTGTTTTTT. This chain connects TRBV5-6 to TRBJ1-4; D possibly corresponds to TRBD1 (5 bases). Between the trimmed V and J ends, which lost 2 bases and 8 bases, there was a span of 13 bases. The germline V gene has CDR1 SGHDT and CDR2 YYEEEE. There are 14 residues in the CDR3.

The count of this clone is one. The CDR3 loop reads CASSLVPQGENEQFF. CDR3 nucleotides: TGTGCCAGCAGCTTAGTGCCCCAAGGGGAAAATGAGCAGTTCTTC. The gene calls are TRBV7-6 and TRBJ2-1, with D perhaps TRBD1 (5 bases). CDR1 is SGHVS and CDR2 is FNYEAQ in the germline V gene. This CDR3 is built from 15 residues. V lost 1 base and J lost 7, with 14 bases in between.

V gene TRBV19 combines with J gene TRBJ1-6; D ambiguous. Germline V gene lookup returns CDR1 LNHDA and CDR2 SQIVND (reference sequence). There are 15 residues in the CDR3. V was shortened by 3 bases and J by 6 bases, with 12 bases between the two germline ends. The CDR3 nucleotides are TGTGCCAGTAGTATTCCGCGGCATCCTAATTCACCCCTCCACTTT. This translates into CASSIPRHPNSPLHF.

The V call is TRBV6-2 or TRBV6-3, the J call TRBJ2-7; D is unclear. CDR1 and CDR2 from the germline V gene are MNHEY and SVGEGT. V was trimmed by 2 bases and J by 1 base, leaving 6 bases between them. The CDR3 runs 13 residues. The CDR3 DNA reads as TGTGCCAGCAGTTACCCTAATTCCTACGAGCAGTACGTC. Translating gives CASSYPNSYEQYV.

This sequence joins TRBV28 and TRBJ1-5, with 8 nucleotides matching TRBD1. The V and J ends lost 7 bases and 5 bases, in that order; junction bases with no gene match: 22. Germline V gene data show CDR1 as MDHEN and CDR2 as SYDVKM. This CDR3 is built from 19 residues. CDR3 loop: CASTPGQGPPSGLYQPQHF. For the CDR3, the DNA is TGTGCCAGCACCCCAGGACAGGGTCCCCCCTCGGGATTATATCAGCCCCAGCATTTT.

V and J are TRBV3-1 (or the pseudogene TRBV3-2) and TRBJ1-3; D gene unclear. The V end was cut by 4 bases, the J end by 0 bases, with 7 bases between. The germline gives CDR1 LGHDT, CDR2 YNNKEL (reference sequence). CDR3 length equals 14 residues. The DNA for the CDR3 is TGTGCCAGCAGCCGCCCTAACTCTGGAAACACCATATATTTT. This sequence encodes CASSRPNSGNTIYF.

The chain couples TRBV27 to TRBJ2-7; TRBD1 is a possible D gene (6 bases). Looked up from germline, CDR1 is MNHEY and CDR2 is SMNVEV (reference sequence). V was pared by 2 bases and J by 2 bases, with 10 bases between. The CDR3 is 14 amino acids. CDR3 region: CASSLRTGPYEQYF. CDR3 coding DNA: TGTGCCAGCAGTTTACGTACAGGGCCCTACGAGCAGTACTTC.

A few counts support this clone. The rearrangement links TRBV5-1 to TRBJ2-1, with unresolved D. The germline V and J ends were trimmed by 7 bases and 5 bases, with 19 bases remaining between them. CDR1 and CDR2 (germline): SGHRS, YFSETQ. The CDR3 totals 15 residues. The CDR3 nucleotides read TGCGCCAGCCGGCTTCTTAAGACTGGAAACAATGAGCAGTTCTTC. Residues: CASRLLKTGNNEQFF.

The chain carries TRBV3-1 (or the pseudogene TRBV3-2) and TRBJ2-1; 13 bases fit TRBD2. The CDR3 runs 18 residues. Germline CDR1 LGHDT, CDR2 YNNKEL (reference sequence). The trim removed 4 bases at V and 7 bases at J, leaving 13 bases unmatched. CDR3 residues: CASSLRTSGGLRRNEQFF. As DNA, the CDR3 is TGTGCCAGCAGCCTTCGGACTAGCGGGGGTTTGCGTAGGAATGAGCAGTTCTTC.

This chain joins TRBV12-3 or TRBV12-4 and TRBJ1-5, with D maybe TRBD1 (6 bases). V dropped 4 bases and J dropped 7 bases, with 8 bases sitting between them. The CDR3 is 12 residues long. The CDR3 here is CASSYREQPQHF. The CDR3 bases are TGTGCCAGCAGTTACAGGGAACAGCCCCAGCATTTT.

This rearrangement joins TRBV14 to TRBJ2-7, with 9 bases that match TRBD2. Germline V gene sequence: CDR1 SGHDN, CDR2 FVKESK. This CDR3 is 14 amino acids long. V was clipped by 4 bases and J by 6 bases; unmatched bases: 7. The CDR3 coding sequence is TGTGCCAGCAGCCCAAGGGCGGGAGGGAGCGAGCAGTACTTC. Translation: CASSPRAGGSEQYF. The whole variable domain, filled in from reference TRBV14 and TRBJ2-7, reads EAGVTQFPSHSVIEKGQTVTLRCDPISGHDNLYWYRRVMGKEIKFLLHFVKESKQDESGMPNNRFLAERTGGTYSTLKVQPAELEDSGVYFCASSPRAGGSEQYFGPGTRLTVT.

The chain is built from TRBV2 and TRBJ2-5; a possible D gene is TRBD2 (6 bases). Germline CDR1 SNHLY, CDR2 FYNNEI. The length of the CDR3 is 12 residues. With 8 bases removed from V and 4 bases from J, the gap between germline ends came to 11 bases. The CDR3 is CASGGNGETQYF. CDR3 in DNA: TGTGCCAGCGGGGGGAACGGAGAGACCCAGTACTTC.

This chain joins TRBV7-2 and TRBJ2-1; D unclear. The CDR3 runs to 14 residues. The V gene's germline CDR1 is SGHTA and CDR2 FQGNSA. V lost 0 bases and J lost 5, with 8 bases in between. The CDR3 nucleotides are TGTGCCAGCAGCTTAGCGGCTAGACACAATGAGCAGTTCTTC. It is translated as CASSLAARHNEQFF.

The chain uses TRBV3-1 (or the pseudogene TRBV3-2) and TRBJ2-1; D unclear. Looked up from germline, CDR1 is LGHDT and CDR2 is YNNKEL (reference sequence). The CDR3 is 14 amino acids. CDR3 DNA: TGTGCGTCCCCTATTCGAAACCCCTACAATGAGCAGTTCTTC. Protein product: CASPIRNPYNEQFF.

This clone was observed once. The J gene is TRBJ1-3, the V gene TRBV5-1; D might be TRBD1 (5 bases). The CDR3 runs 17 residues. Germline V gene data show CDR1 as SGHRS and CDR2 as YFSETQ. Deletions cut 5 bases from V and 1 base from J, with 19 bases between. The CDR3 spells CASSESQGFTSGNTIYF. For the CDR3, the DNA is TGCGCCAGCAGTGAGAGCCAGGGATTTACGTCTGGAAACACCATATATTTT.

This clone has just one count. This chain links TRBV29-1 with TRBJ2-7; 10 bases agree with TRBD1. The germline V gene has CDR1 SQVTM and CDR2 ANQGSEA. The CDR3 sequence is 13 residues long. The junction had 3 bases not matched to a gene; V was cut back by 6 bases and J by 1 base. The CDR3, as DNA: TGCAGCGTCTCGGGACAGGGGTCCTACGAGCAGTACTTC. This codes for CSVSGQGSYEQYF.

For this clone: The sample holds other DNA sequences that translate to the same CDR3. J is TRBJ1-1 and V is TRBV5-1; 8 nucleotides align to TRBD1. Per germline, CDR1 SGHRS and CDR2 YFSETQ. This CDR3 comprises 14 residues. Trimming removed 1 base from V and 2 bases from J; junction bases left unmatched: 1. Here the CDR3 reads CASSLTGGNTEAFF. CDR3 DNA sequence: TGCGCCAGCAGCTTGACAGGGGGTAACACTGAAGCTTTCTTT.

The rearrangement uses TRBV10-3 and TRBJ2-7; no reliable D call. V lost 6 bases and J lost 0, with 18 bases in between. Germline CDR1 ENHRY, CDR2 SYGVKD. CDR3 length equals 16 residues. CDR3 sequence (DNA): TGTGCCATCAGCTCTTGGGCCCAGTTAGGCTCCTACGAGCAGTACTTC. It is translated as CAISSWAQLGSYEQYF.